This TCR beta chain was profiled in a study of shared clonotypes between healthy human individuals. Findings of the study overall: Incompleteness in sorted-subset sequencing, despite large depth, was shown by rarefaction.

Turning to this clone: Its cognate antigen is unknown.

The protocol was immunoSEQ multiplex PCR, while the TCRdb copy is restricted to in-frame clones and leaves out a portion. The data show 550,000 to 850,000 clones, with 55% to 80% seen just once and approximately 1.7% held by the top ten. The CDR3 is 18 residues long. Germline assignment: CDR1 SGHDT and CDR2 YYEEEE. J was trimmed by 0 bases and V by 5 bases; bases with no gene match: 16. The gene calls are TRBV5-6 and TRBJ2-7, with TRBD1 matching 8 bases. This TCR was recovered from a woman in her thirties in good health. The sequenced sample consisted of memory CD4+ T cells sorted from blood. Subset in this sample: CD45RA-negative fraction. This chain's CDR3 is CASSRADRVAWNSYEQYF. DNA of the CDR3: TGTGCCAGCAGTCGAGCGGACAGGGTAGCCTGGAACTCCTACGAGCAGTACTTC.